The 23 T cell receptor beta chains listed next were all sequenced from one sample in a study of T cells of healthy individuals. TCRdb re-called the 5' RACE reads with MiXCR, one entry per CDR3 protein. The sample shows 90,000 to 100,000 distinct CDR3 sequences, 15% to 20% of them seen only once. The receptors come from a human donor in good health.

This clonotype was found a few times. The chain joins TRBV18 to TRBJ1-5; maybe TRBD1 (5 bases). V was trimmed by 3 bases and J by 2 bases, leaving 14 bases between them. CDR3 size: 16 residues. Germline V gene lookup returns CDR1 KGHSH and CDR2 LQKENI. This chain's CDR3 is CASSPGGEGGNQPQHF. Written as DNA, the CDR3 is TGTGCCAGCTCACCTGGGGGGGAAGGGGGCAATCAGCCCCAGCATTTT.

This sequence joins TRBV29-1 and TRBJ2-7; maybe TRBD1 (5 bases). Germline CDR1 and CDR2: SQVTM and ANQGSEA. Trimming took 6 bases from V and 3 from J, leaving 12 bases between them. There are 12 residues in the CDR3. This CDR3 reads CSVADRSYEQYF. In DNA form, the CDR3 reads TGCAGCGTGGCTGACAGAAGCTACGAGCAGTACTTC.

The chain has TRBV2 and TRBJ2-2, with D uncertain. CDR1 is SNHLY and CDR2 is FYNNEI in the germline V gene. This CDR3 has 13 residues. V was pared by 3 bases and J by 7 bases, with 9 bases between. The CDR3 region has the DNA TGTGCCAGCAGTGAGCTCCGAAGCGGGGAGCTGTTTTTT. This translates into CASSELRSGELFF.

Only a few counts were recorded for this clonotype. In DNA, the CDR3 is TGTGCCAGCAGGGGGGTAGGGGGAGAGACCCAGTACTTC. Encoded protein: CASRGVGGETQYF. The chain combines TRBV6-6 with TRBJ2-5; D might be TRBD1 (6 bases). V was trimmed by 6 bases and J by 4 bases, leaving 12 bases between them. This CDR3 comprises 13 residues. The V gene's germline CDR1 is MNHNY and CDR2 SVGAGI (reference sequence).

V usage is TRBV29-1 and J usage is TRBJ1-1; a weak D match, TRBD1 (6 bases). V was shortened by 4 bases and J by 0 bases, with 9 bases between the two germline ends. This CDR3 has 13 amino acids. Germline assignment: CDR1 SQVTM and CDR2 ANQGSEA. In DNA, the CDR3 is TGCAGCGTTGGTCAGGGGTTGAACACTGAAGCTTTCTTT. Protein sequence: CSVGQGLNTEAFF.

In its sample, this clonotype was seen a few times. This chain connects TRBV7-2 to TRBJ1-1; D is undetermined. The germline gives CDR1 SGHTA, CDR2 FQGNSA. The V end lost 5 bases, the J end lost 7 bases, and 5 bases lay between the germline ends. The CDR3 runs 10 residues. CDR3 sequence: CASSLIEAFF. In DNA, the CDR3 is TGTGCCAGCAGCCTTATTGAAGCTTTCTTT.

This clonotype was seen at least ten times. This rearrangement joins TRBV28 to TRBJ2-1, with D tentatively TRBD1 (7 bases). This CDR3 is built from 13 residues. Trimming stripped 5 bases from V and 8 bases from J, with 13 bases between. The germline gives CDR1 MDHEN, CDR2 SYDVKM. CDR3 loop: CASSPQGGDEQFF. DNA for the CDR3: TGTGCCAGCAGTCCCCAGGGGGGCGATGAGCAGTTCTTC.

This clonotype was found a few times. The chain joins TRBV28 to TRBJ2-7; D is undetermined. This CDR3 region has 10 residues. Germline V gives CDR1 MDHEN, CDR2 SYDVKM. The V end lost 5 bases, the J end lost 4 bases, and 3 bases lay between the germline ends. CDR3: CASSDYEQYF. The CDR3 DNA follows: TGTGCCAGCAGTGATTACGAGCAGTACTTC.

This clonotype was recorded at least ten times. CDR3 sequence (DNA): TGTGCCAGCAGTCCCCAGACGGGTAGCTCCTACGAGCAGTACTTC. It translates to CASSPQTGSSYEQYF. The chain joins TRBV12-3 or TRBV12-4 to TRBJ2-7; D ambiguous. The length of the CDR3 is 15 residues. V was pared by 5 bases and J by 0 bases, with 14 bases between.

The chain couples TRBV28 to TRBJ2-1, with 8 bases lining up with TRBD2. There are 15 residues in the CDR3. J lost 6 bases, V lost 2 bases, and 6 bases had no gene match. Germline values: CDR1 MDHEN, CDR2 SYDVKM. This CDR3 reads CASSLLAGDANEQFF. In nucleotides, the CDR3 is TGTGCCAGCAGTTTACTAGCGGGTGATGCCAATGAGCAGTTCTTC.

This clonotype was counted between two and nine times. CDR3 protein: CASSRDRRGKLFF. DNA for the CDR3: TGTGCCAGCTCCCGGGACAGGAGAGGAAAACTGTTTTTT. The chain joins TRBV28 to TRBJ1-4; 8 bases are a match to TRBD1. The junction had 9 bases not matched to a gene; V was cut back by 8 bases and J by 10 bases. The CDR3 is 13 amino acids. Germline assignment: CDR1 MDHEN and CDR2 SYDVKM. Using reference TRBV28 and TRBJ1-4 for the parts outside the CDR3, the full variable domain is DVKVTQSSRYLVKRTGEKVFLECVQDMDHENMFWYRQDPGLGLRLIYFSYDVKMKEKGDIPEGYSVSREKKERFSLILESASTNQTSMYLCASSRDRRGKLFFGSGTQLSVL.

A few counts support this clonotype. The chain uses TRBV7-2 and TRBJ1-6; D might be TRBD1 (6 bases). The germline V and J ends were trimmed by 6 bases and 2 bases, with 17 bases remaining between them. The length of the CDR3 is 17 residues. CDR1 is SGHTA, CDR2 FQGNSA, per germline. The CDR3 reads CASRDRDRLAYNSPLHF. The CDR3 DNA reads as TGTGCCAGCAGGGATAGAGACAGGCTGGCCTATAATTCACCCCTCCACTTT.

V is TRBV2 and J is TRBJ1-4; D remains ambiguous. Trimming shortened V by 6 bases and J by 3 bases, and 11 bases separated the two germline ends. Germline CDR1 reads SNHLY; CDR2 reads FYNNEI. The CDR3 has 14 amino acids. The DNA of the CDR3 is TGTGCCAGCAGGAAGGACGGGGCTAATGAAAAACTGTTTTTT. Protein: CASRKDGANEKLFF. The whole variable domain, filled in from reference TRBV2 and TRBJ1-4, reads EPEVTQTPSHQVTQMGQEVILRCVPISNHLYFYWYRQILGQKVEFLVSFYNNEISEKSEIFDDQFSVERPDGSNFTLKIRSTKLEDSAMYFCASRKDGANEKLFFGSGTQLSVL.

CDR3 nucleotide sequence: TGTGCCAGCAGCTTAGCAGGGGGCCCTGAAGCTTTCTTT. Its protein product is CASSLAGGPEAFF. The V gene is TRBV7-8, the J gene TRBJ1-1; 7 bases line up with TRBD1. V was pared by 0 bases and J by 6 bases, with 1 base of the junction left unmatched. Germline V CDR1 and CDR2: SGHVS, FQNEAQ. The CDR3 length is 13 residues.

This clonotype was seen at least ten times. The chain couples TRBV6-1 to TRBJ2-5, with D uncertain. Germline values: CDR1 MNHNS, CDR2 SASEGT. V was shortened by 1 base and J by 1 base, with 7 bases between the two germline ends. The CDR3 is made up of 14 amino acids. The CDR3 DNA reads as TGTGCCAGCAGTGAAGGGCAATTCCAAGAGACCCAGTACTTC. Protein product: CASSEGQFQETQYF.

This chain joins TRBV7-9 and TRBJ1-1; D is perhaps TRBD1 (5 bases). Germline V gene sequence: CDR1 SEHNR, CDR2 FQNEAQ (reference sequence). V was trimmed by 1 base and J by 0 bases, leaving 12 bases between them. CDR3 size: 16 residues. The CDR3 bases are TGTGCCAGCAGCTTAGATAGGGGCCGCCTGAACACTGAAGCTTTCTTT. Encoded protein: CASSLDRGRLNTEAFF.

This clonotype has ten or more counts. This chain joins TRBV6-5 and TRBJ1-2; 7 bases match TRBD1. V lost 0 bases to trimming and J lost 2 bases; unmatched junction nucleotides: 6. The germline gives CDR1 MNHEY, CDR2 SVGAGI. There are 16 residues in the CDR3. CDR3: CASSYSRTGGNYGYTF. The CDR3 nucleotides are TGTGCCAGCAGTTACTCTCGGACAGGCGGCAACTATGGCTACACCTTC.

This clonotype was seen a few times. This rearrangement joins TRBV11-2 to TRBJ2-7; weak D call: TRBD2 (6 bases). The germline V and J ends were trimmed by 0 bases and 2 bases, with 11 bases remaining between them. Germline values: CDR1 SGHAT, CDR2 FQNNGV. The CDR3 runs to 15 residues. The CDR3 region is CASSLETSNAYEQYF. CDR3 DNA: TGTGCCAGCAGCTTAGAGACTAGTAATGCCTACGAGCAGTACTTC. Full variable domain (missing parts from reference TRBV11-2 and TRBJ2-7): EAGVAQSPRYKIIEKRQSVAFWCNPISGHATLYWYQQILGQGPKLLIQFQNNGVVDDSQLPKDRFSAERLKGVDSTLKIQPAKLEDSAVYLCASSLETSNAYEQYFGPGTRLTVT.

This clonotype was detected only a few times. V is TRBV28 and J is TRBJ2-7; the D gene is possibly TRBD2 (5 bases). The germline gives CDR1 MDHEN, CDR2 SYDVKM. CDR3 size: 14 residues. The V end lost 6 bases, the J end lost 0 bases, and 12 bases lay between the germline ends. The CDR3 region is CASSRRGSSYEQYF. CDR3 coding DNA: TGTGCCAGCAGCAGACGGGGAAGCTCCTACGAGCAGTACTTC. The complete variable domain, with remaining parts taken from reference TRBV28 and TRBJ2-7, reads DVKVTQSSRYLVKRTGEKVFLECVQDMDHENMFWYRQDPGLGLRLIYFSYDVKMKEKGDIPEGYSVSREKKERFSLILESASTNQTSMYLCASSRRGSSYEQYFGPGTRLTVT.

This clonotype showed up just a few times. This sequence may be a read error, since a much larger clone differs from it by one base. The genes are TRBV7-9 and TRBJ1-6; tentative D call: TRBD1 (5 bases). This CDR3 spans 12 amino acids. CDR1 is SEHNR, CDR2 FQNEAQ, per germline (reference sequence). The V gene lost 5 bases and the J gene lost 7 bases, with 6 bases spanning the gap. CDR3 nucleotides: TGTGCCAGCAGCCCAGGGAATTCACCCCTCCACTTT. Its translation is CASSPGNSPLHF.

This clonotype was seen more than once but under ten times. The J gene is TRBJ2-1, the V gene TRBV20-1; unclear D gene. Trimming removed 3 bases from V and 8 bases from J, with 11 bases in between. This CDR3 region has 12 residues. Germline CDR1 reads DFQATT; CDR2 reads SNEGSKA (reference sequence). CDR3 residues: CSASISGHEQFF. For the CDR3, the DNA is TGCAGTGCTAGTATTTCCGGCCATGAGCAGTTCTTC.

This clonotype was seen a handful of times. The rearrangement uses TRBV3-1 and TRBJ2-6; a possible D gene is TRBD2 (6 bases). V was shortened by 7 bases and J by 0 bases, with 16 bases between the two germline ends. The CDR3 extends over 17 amino acids. CDR1 and CDR2 (germline): LGHDT, YNNKEL (reference sequence). The CDR3 reads CASNPSVGGSGANVLTF. CDR3 coding DNA: TGTGCCAGCAACCCTTCGGTCGGGGGCTCTGGGGCCAACGTCCTGACTTTC.

The table lists this clonotype with a few counts. The chain joins TRBV20-1 to TRBJ1-1, with TRBD1 as a possible D gene (6 bases). Germline V CDR1 and CDR2: DFQATT, SNEGSKA (reference sequence). This CDR3 spans 12 amino acids. V dropped 6 bases and J dropped 5 bases, with 13 bases sitting between them. The CDR3 loop is CSAGGLRTEAFF. The CDR3 nucleotides read TGCAGTGCGGGGGGGCTGAGGACTGAAGCTTTCTTT.